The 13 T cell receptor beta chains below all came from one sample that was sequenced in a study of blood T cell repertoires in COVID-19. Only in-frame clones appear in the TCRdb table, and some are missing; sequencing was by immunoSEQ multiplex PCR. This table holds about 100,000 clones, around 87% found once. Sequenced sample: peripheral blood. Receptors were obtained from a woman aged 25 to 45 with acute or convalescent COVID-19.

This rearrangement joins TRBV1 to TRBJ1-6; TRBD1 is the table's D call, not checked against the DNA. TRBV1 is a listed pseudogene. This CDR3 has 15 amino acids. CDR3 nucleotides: TGCACCAGCAGCCTGAGGACAGGGGGAGGGTCACCCCTCCACTTT. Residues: CTSSLRTGGGSPLHF.

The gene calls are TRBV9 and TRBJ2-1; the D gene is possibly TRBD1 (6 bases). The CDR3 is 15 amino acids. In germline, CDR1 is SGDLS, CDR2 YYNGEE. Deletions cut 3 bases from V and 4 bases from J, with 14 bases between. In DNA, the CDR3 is TGTGCCAGCAGCGCCCAGGGGTCGTCTTACAATGAGCAGTTCTTC. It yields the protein CASSAQGSSYNEQFF.

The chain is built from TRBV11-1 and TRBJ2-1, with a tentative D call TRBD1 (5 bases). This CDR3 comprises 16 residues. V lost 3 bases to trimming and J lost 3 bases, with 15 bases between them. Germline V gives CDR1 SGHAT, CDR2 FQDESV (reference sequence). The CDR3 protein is CASSFQGSVVYNEQFF. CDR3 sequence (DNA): TGTGCCAGCAGCTTCCAGGGCTCAGTCGTCTACAATGAGCAGTTCTTC.

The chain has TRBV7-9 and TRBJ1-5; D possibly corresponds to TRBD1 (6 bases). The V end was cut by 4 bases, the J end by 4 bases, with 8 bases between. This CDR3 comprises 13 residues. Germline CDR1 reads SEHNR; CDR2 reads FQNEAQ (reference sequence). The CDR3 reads CASSSGENQPQHF. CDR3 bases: TGTGCCAGCAGCTCAGGGGAGAATCAGCCCCAGCATTTT.

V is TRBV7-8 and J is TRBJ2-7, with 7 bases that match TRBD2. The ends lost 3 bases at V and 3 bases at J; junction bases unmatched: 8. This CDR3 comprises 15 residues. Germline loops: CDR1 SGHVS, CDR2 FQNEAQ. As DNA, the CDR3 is TGTGCCAGCAGCTTTGGGACGGGCGGGGGCTACGAGCAGTACTTC. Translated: CASSFGTGGGYEQYF.

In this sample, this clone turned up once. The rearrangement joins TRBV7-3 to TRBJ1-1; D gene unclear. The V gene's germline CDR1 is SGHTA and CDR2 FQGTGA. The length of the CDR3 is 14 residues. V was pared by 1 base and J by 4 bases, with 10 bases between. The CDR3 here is CASSLRGGSTEAFF. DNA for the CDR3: TGTGCCAGCAGCTTAAGGGGAGGGAGCACTGAAGCTTTCTTT.

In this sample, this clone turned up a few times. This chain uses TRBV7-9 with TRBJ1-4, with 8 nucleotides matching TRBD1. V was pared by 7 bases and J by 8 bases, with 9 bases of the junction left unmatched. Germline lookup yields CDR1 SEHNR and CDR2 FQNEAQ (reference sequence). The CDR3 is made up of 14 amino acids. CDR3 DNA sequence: TGTGCCAGCACCGTTGGACAGGGATGGGAAAAACTGTTTTTT. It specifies CASTVGQGWEKLFF.

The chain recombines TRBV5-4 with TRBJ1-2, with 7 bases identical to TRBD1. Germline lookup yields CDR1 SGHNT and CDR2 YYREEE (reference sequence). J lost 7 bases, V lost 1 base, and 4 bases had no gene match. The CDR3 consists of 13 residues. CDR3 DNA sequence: TGTGCCAGCAGCTTGTGGCCAGGGGGTGGCTACACCTTC. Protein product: CASSLWPGGGYTF.

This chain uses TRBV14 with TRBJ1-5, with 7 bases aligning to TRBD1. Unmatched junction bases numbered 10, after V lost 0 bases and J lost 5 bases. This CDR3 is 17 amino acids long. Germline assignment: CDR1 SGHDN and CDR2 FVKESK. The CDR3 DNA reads TGTGCCAGCAGCCAAGAAACAGGACAGGAGAAGGATCAGCCCCAGCATTTT. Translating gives CASSQETGQEKDQPQHF.

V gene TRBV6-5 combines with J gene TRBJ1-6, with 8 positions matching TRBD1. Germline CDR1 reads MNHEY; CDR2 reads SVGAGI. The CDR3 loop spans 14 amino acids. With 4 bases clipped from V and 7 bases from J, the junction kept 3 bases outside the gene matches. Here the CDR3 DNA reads TGTGCCAGCAGTTTGGACAGGGTCAATTCACCCCTCCACTTT. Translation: CASSLDRVNSPLHF.

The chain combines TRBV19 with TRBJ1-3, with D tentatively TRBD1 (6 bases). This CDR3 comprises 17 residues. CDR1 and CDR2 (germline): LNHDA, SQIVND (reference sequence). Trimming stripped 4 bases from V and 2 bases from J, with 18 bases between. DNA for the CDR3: TGTGCCAGTAGTACCAAGGACAGAGTGTTCCCTGGAAACACCATATATTTT. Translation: CASSTKDRVFPGNTIYF.

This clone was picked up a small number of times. The CDR3 sequence: CASSITGGTEAFF. As DNA, the CDR3 is TGTGCCAGTAGTATCACAGGGGGGACTGAAGCTTTCTTT. The chain couples TRBV19 to TRBJ1-1; 8 bases align to TRBD1. The germline V gene has CDR1 LNHDA and CDR2 SQIVND (reference sequence). The CDR3 covers 13 residues. J was trimmed by 5 bases and V by 3 bases; bases with no gene match: 2.

In DNA, the CDR3 is TGCGCCAGCAGCTCGTCAACAGGGGGCATCGGCACTGAAGCTTTCTTT. Translating gives CASSSSTGGIGTEAFF. This chain connects TRBV5-1 to TRBJ1-1, with 9 positions matching TRBD1. The CDR3 is 16 residues long. The V and J ends lost 3 bases and 4 bases, in that order; junction bases with no gene match: 10. Germline CDR1 and CDR2: SGHRS and YFSETQ.